This TCR beta chain emerged from a study of vaccination effects on CD4 cells after COVID-19. Trimming pared 2 bases from V and 7 bases from J, leaving 12 bases between. Germline V gene lookup returns CDR1 SGHNT and CDR2 YENEEA. The length of the CDR3 is 14 residues. With 10 to 11 days of culture completed, CD4+ T cells were isolated. Each vaccine recipient was nucleocapsid antibody negative and had no prior SARS-CoV-2 infection. This clone is termed medium-sized (0.01 to 0.1%). Its antigen remains unknown. The protocol was immunoSEQ multiplex PCR, while the TCRdb copy is restricted to in-frame clones and leaves out a portion. The table lists 50,000 or so clones, 67% of them singletons, with about 5% in the top ten. Findings of the study overall: Late post-vaccination samples showed marked contraction of infection- and vaccine-induced clones. Convalescent patients were scarce, and early post-infection timepoints were absent.

The receptor was isolated from a human donor who received a COVID-19 vaccine. The sample consisted of CD4+ T cells from PBMCs cultured without peptide, taken before COVID-19 vaccination. The V and J genes are TRBV11-3 and TRBJ2-1; no clear D. The CDR3 sequence: CASSLRGRKNEQFF. The DNA of the CDR3 is TGTGCCAGCAGCTTACGAGGAAGGAAAAATGAGCAGTTCTTC. Full variable domain (remainder filled in from reference TRBV11-3 and TRBJ2-1): EAGVVQSPRYKIIEKKQPVAFWCNPISGHNTLYWYLQNLGQGPELLIRYENEEAVDDSQLPKDRFSAERLKGVDSTLKIQPAELGDSAVYLCASSLRGRKNEQFFGPGTRLTVL.